Presented here are 32 T cell receptor beta chains from one specimen sequenced in a study of T cells in narcolepsy. Generated by immunoSEQ multiplex PCR, the TCRdb table keeps only in-frame clones and is missing some. The sample includes 25,000 to 30,000 clones, more than 75% of them seen just once. The specimen sequenced was memory (CD45RA-) CD4+ T cells from blood. The receptors shown here come from a human donor in good health.

The V call is TRBV29-1, the J call TRBJ1-2; 7 bases line up with TRBD1. This CDR3 comprises 12 residues. Germline V gene data show CDR1 as SQVTM and CDR2 as ANQGSEA. Unmatched junction bases numbered 7, after V lost 7 bases and J lost 5 bases. This chain's CDR3 is CSAQTGVYGYTF. The DNA for the CDR3 is TGCAGCGCGCAAACAGGGGTTTATGGCTACACCTTC.

The chain joins TRBV6-1 to TRBJ1-4; no clear D. The germline V gene has CDR1 MNHNS and CDR2 SASEGT. The CDR3 is 15 amino acids. V was trimmed by 6 bases and J by 7 bases, leaving 18 bases between them. This CDR3 is CASRPDGRGGEKLFF. The CDR3 DNA sequence: TGTGCCAGCAGGCCTGACGGGCGAGGCGGTGAAAAACTGTTTTTT.

V is TRBV7-3 and J is TRBJ1-1, with D unresolved. Germline V gene data show CDR1 as SGHTA and CDR2 as FQGTGA. The V end was cut by 5 bases, the J end by 2 bases, with 15 bases between. The CDR3 is 15 residues long. The CDR3 DNA sequence: TGTGCCAGCAGCCACACCGGGCCCTCTAACACTGAAGCTTTCTTT. Encoded protein: CASSHTGPSNTEAFF.

V gene TRBV11-2 combines with J gene TRBJ1-1, with D uncertain. Trimming left V 5 bases short and J 8 bases short, with 21 bases between. Germline V lookup: CDR1 SGHAT, CDR2 FQNNGV. The CDR3 totals 15 residues. As DNA, the CDR3 is TGTGCCAGCAGCCCGAGCGGGTTATTCGCGGGCGAAGCTTTCTTT. Protein sequence: CASSPSGLFAGEAFF.

The chain has TRBV30 and TRBJ2-5; 7 bases line up with TRBD2. The end of the DNA aligns better with TRBJ2-7, so the J call may be wrong. The length of the CDR3 is 15 residues. Germline-derived CDR1 and CDR2 are GTSNPN and SVGIG (reference sequence). CDR3 residues: CAWSAGGGSSYEQYF. In nucleotides, the CDR3 is TGTGCCTGGAGTGCTGGCGGGGGATCCTCCTACGAGCAGTACTTC.

Written as DNA, the CDR3 is TGTGCCAGCAGCTTAGATAAGGGTAGTACCCAGTACTTC. Protein sequence: CASSLDKGSTQYF. V and J are TRBV7-7 and TRBJ2-5; unclear D gene. V lost 1 base and J lost 8, with 11 bases in between. This CDR3 has 13 residues. Germline V gene sequence: CDR1 SSHAT, CDR2 FNYEAQ (reference sequence).

The chain joins TRBV11-2 to TRBJ1-6, with 8 bases aligning to TRBD1. CDR1 is SGHAT and CDR2 is FQNNGV in the germline V gene. J was trimmed by 10 bases and V by 1 base; bases with no gene match: 6. The CDR3 covers 15 residues. CDR3 loop: CASSLVLQGGSPLHF. The CDR3, as DNA: TGTGCCAGCAGCTTAGTGTTACAGGGGGGATCACCCCTCCACTTT. Full variable domain (outside the CDR3, taken from reference TRBV11-2 and TRBJ1-6): EAGVAQSPRYKIIEKRQSVAFWCNPISGHATLYWYQQILGQGPKLLIQFQNNGVVDDSQLPKDRFSAERLKGVDSTLKIQPAKLEDSAVYLCASSLVLQGGSPLHFGNGTRLTVT.

V gene TRBV6-1 combines with J gene TRBJ2-5; a possible D gene is TRBD2 (5 bases). Germline V gives CDR1 MNHNS, CDR2 SASEGT. V was clipped by 6 bases and J by 0 bases, with 11 bases between them. This CDR3 is built from 14 residues. DNA for the CDR3: TGTGCCAGCAGAGGACTCACGTACCAAGAGACCCAGTACTTC. Its protein is CASRGLTYQETQYF.

The CDR3 protein is CASSYTTRSRGDTQYF. Here the CDR3 DNA reads TGTGCCAGCAGTTACACTACTAGGTCCCGGGGAGATACGCAGTATTTT. V usage is TRBV6-5 and J usage is TRBJ2-3, with a tentative D call TRBD2 (5 bases). Germline CDR1 reads MNHEY; CDR2 reads SVGAGI. The germline V and J ends were trimmed by 2 bases and 5 bases, with 17 bases remaining between them. The CDR3 consists of 16 residues.

The chain links TRBV19 to TRBJ2-1; D is perhaps TRBD1 (5 bases). Germline lookup yields CDR1 LNHDA and CDR2 SQIVND (reference sequence). Between the trimmed V and J ends, which lost 4 bases and 8 bases, there was a span of 18 bases. This CDR3 region has 15 residues. The CDR3 sequence is CASSSGPKQGHEQFF. The CDR3, as DNA: TGTGCCAGTAGTAGCGGACCAAAGCAGGGCCATGAGCAGTTCTTC. The full variable domain, rest sourced from reference TRBV19 and TRBJ2-1, is DGGITQSPKYLFRKEGQNVTLSCEQNLNHDAMYWYRQDPGQGLRLIYYSQIVNDFQKGDIAEGYSVSREKKESFPLTVTSAQKNPTAFYLCASSSGPKQGHEQFFGPGTRLTVL.

The chain recombines TRBV2 with TRBJ1-1; D is unclear. The CDR3 contains 14 residues. The V and J ends lost 4 bases and 1 base respectively, with 10 bases between them. Germline values: CDR1 SNHLY, CDR2 FYNNEI. The CDR3 loop is CASSARSWNTEAFF. In DNA form, the CDR3 reads TGTGCCAGCAGTGCAAGGTCCTGGAACACTGAAGCTTTCTTT.

This chain links TRBV7-2 with TRBJ2-7; TRBD2 agrees at 8 bases. Germline CDR1 SGHTA, CDR2 FQGNSA. The CDR3 is 15 amino acids. V dropped 5 bases and J dropped 4; count of bases not matched to a gene: 10. CDR3 sequence: CASSPHGGGSYEQYF. The CDR3 DNA reads as TGTGCCAGCAGCCCCCACGGGGGGGGGTCTTACGAGCAGTACTTC. The whole variable domain, remainder taken from reference TRBV7-2 and TRBJ2-7, is GAGVSQSPSNKVTEKGKDVELRCDPISGHTALYWYRQSLGQGLEFLIYFQGNSAPDKSGLPSDRFSAERTGGSVSTLTIQRTQQEDSAVYLCASSPHGGGSYEQYFGPGTRLTVT.

This clone was counted once. The gene calls are TRBV9 and TRBJ2-2; 8 nucleotides match TRBD2. The CDR3 length is 14 residues. Germline lookup yields CDR1 SGDLS and CDR2 YYNGEE. The V segment lost 8 bases and the J segment 6 bases; nucleotides outside the gene matches: 9. The CDR3 nucleotides are TGTGCCAGTCGCCATGCGGGAGGATCCGGGGAGCTGTTTTTT. This translates into CASRHAGGSGELFF.

This clone was seen a few times. The gene calls are TRBV7-8 and TRBJ2-2; no firm D call. V was cut by 7 bases and J by 4 bases, with 7 bases left in between. This CDR3 has 12 amino acids. Germline CDR1 and CDR2: SGHVS and FQNEAQ. CDR3 loop: CASTPSTGELFF. The CDR3 nucleotides read TGTGCCAGCACCCCTTCCACCGGGGAGCTGTTTTTT. Combining the CDR3 with reference TRBV7-8 and TRBJ2-2 gives the whole variable domain GAGVSQSPRYKVAKRGQDVALRCDPISGHVSLFWYQQALGQGPEFLTYFQNEAQLDKSGLPSDRFFAERPEGSVSTLKIQRTQQEDSAVYLCASTPSTGELFFGEGSRLTVL.

The V gene is TRBV5-1, the J gene TRBJ1-1; 9 nucleotides match TRBD1. The CDR3 consists of 14 residues. Germline V gene sequence: CDR1 SGHRS, CDR2 YFSETQ. The trim removed 4 bases at V and 4 bases at J, leaving 5 bases unmatched. DNA for the CDR3: TGCGCCAGCAGCCCTACAGGGGGCGTCACTGAAGCTTTCTTT. It specifies CASSPTGGVTEAFF.

The gene calls are TRBV13 and TRBJ2-6; D is uncertain. CDR3 length: 18 residues. The V end was cut by 6 bases, the J end by 5 bases, with 23 bases between. Germline lookup yields CDR1 PRHDT and CDR2 FYEKMQ (reference sequence). The CDR3 loop reads CASRVDQLSTSRANVLTF. Written as DNA, the CDR3 is TGTGCCAGCAGAGTGGACCAGCTGAGTACAAGTCGGGCCAACGTCCTGACTTTC.

The rearrangement joins TRBV6-6 to TRBJ2-1; 7 nucleotides align to TRBD2. The length of the CDR3 is 15 residues. CDR1 MNHNY and CDR2 SVGAGI come from the germline V gene (reference sequence). J lost 9 bases, V lost 6 bases, and 14 bases had no gene match. In DNA form, the CDR3 reads TGTGCCAGCAGGATCACTAGCGTCGGTTCCGTTGAGCAGTTCTTC. Residues: CASRITSVGSVEQFF.

This chain uses TRBV25-1 with TRBJ2-2; D not resolved. In germline, CDR1 is MGHDK, CDR2 SYGVNS. The CDR3 totals 13 residues. V lost 4 bases and J lost 7, with 10 bases in between. The CDR3 spells CASSVLGFGELFF. In nucleotides, the CDR3 is TGTGCCAGCAGTGTTCTAGGGTTCGGGGAGCTGTTTTTT.

The chain has TRBV28 and TRBJ1-1, with 7 nucleotides matching TRBD1. CDR1 and CDR2 from the germline V gene are MDHEN and SYDVKM. Germline trimming cut 5 bases from V and 6 bases from J; bases unmatched to any gene: 12. The CDR3 spans 15 residues. DNA for the CDR3: TGTGCCAGCAGTCCCCGAGGGGGCGGGAGGTCTGAAGCTTTCTTT. Protein product: CASSPRGGGRSEAFF.

CDR3 protein: CASSVQGSHQPQHF. In DNA form, the CDR3 reads TGTGCCAGCAGTGTACAGGGATCGCATCAGCCCCAGCATTTT. The chain carries TRBV28 and TRBJ1-5, with TRBD1 as a possible D gene (6 bases). Germline loops: CDR1 MDHEN, CDR2 SYDVKM. Trimming shortened V by 5 bases and J by 5 bases, and 13 bases separated the two germline ends. The CDR3 runs to 14 residues.

The chain couples TRBV6-5 to TRBJ1-1; tentatively, D is TRBD1 (5 bases). Looked up from germline, CDR1 is MNHEY and CDR2 is SVGAGI. The CDR3 covers 11 residues. Trimming took 7 bases from V and 5 from J, leaving 8 bases between them. The CDR3 DNA sequence: TGTGCCAGCAAGGGGTGGACTGAAGCTTTCTTT. Protein: CASKGWTEAFF.

The rearrangement uses TRBV6-5 and TRBJ1-2; a possible D gene is TRBD1 (6 bases). Between the trimmed V and J ends, which lost 6 bases and 5 bases, there was a span of 13 bases. There are 13 residues in the CDR3. Germline CDR1 is MNHEY and CDR2 is SVGAGI. CDR3 sequence: CASSAGQGYGYTF. CDR3 coding DNA: TGTGCCAGCAGCGCGGGCCAGGGGTATGGCTACACCTTC.

The chain links TRBV9 to TRBJ2-2; either TRBD1 or TRBD2 may fit D (6 bases each). The CDR3 has 16 amino acids. V shed 0 bases and J shed 5 bases, with 14 bases lying between them. Germline V gene sequence: CDR1 SGDLS, CDR2 YYNGEE. DNA of the CDR3: TGTGCCAGCAGCGTAGCTGTGGGGGGCCGAACCGGGGAGCTGTTTTTT. Its translation: CASSVAVGGRTGELFF. The full variable domain, completed using reference TRBV9 and TRBJ2-2, is DSGVTQTPKHLITATGQRVTLRCSPRSGDLSVYWYQQSLDQGLQFLIQYYNGEERAKGNILERFSAQQFPDLHSELNLSSLELGDSALYFCASSVAVGGRTGELFFGEGSRLTVL.

A few counts support this clone. The chain combines TRBV4-3 with TRBJ1-1; D possibly corresponds to TRBD1 (5 bases). From germline, CDR1 is LGHNA and CDR2 YSLEER. This CDR3 has 14 residues. Trimming pared 0 bases from V and 12 bases from J, leaving 17 bases between. CDR3 sequence: CASSQDTQGLVTFF. DNA for the CDR3: TGCGCCAGCAGCCAAGATACCCAGGGTTTGGTAACTTTCTTT.

The CDR3 DNA reads TGTGCCAGCAGTTTTCAGTTGGGGGGGAATGAAAAACTGTTTTTT. This translates into CASSFQLGGNEKLFF. V and J are TRBV28 and TRBJ1-4, with D perhaps TRBD1 (5 bases). V gave up 3 bases and J gave up 5 bases, with 13 bases separating them. The length of the CDR3 is 15 residues. The germline CDR1 and CDR2 sequences are MDHEN and SYDVKM.

This clone was recorded a few times. The genes are TRBV10-3 and TRBJ1-5; D gene ambiguous. V lost 0 bases to trimming and J lost 6 bases, with 9 bases between them. CDR1 and CDR2 from the germline V gene are ENHRY and SYGVKD. This CDR3 is 14 amino acids long. The CDR3 DNA follows: TGTGCCATCAGTGAGTCGACGGGTTCTCAGCCCCAGCATTTT. Protein product: CAISESTGSQPQHF.

This clone was detected only a few times. The rearrangement links TRBV6-6 to TRBJ1-2; D remains ambiguous. V was pared by 6 bases and J by 6 bases, with 11 bases between. Germline V CDR1 and CDR2: MNHNY, SVGAGI (reference sequence). This CDR3 is 12 amino acids long. DNA of the CDR3: TGTGCCAGCAGCCCTCTGGGGAATGGCTACACCTTC. This sequence encodes CASSPLGNGYTF.

Only a few counts were recorded for this clone. This chain links TRBV6-6 with TRBJ1-3, with D maybe TRBD1 (6 bases). The CDR3 length is 15 residues. The germline V and J ends were trimmed by 6 bases and 0 bases, with 12 bases remaining between them. CDR1 and CDR2 (germline): MNHNY, SVGAGI (reference sequence). The CDR3 sequence is CASSRQARSGNTIYF. CDR3 DNA sequence: TGTGCCAGCAGCCGACAGGCCCGCTCTGGAAACACCATATATTTT.

The genes are TRBV5-1 and TRBJ1-2, with a weak D call TRBD1 (6 bases). This CDR3 is built from 16 residues. Germline CDR1 reads SGHRS; CDR2 reads YFSETQ. Trimming took off 2 bases at V and 4 bases at J, with 18 bases between the two ends. CDR3 coding DNA: TGCGCCAGCAGCTTACGATCGACAGGCTCAGGCTATGGCTACACCTTC. This encodes CASSLRSTGSGYGYTF.

The chain recombines TRBV7-2 with TRBJ2-3; 11 nucleotides match TRBD2. The germline V gene encodes CDR1 SGHTA and CDR2 FQGNSA. This CDR3 comprises 16 residues. V dropped 5 bases and J dropped 1; count of bases not matched to a gene: 5. The CDR3 spells CASSPLAGGGTDTQYF. The CDR3 bases are TGTGCCAGCAGCCCCCTAGCGGGAGGTGGCACAGATACGCAGTATTTT.

This rearrangement joins TRBV19 to TRBJ1-3; unclear D gene. The CDR3 consists of 14 residues. V lost 6 bases and J 3 bases, leaving 12 bases between the germline ends. Germline assignment: CDR1 LNHDA and CDR2 SQIVND (reference sequence). CDR3 sequence reads: CASSPTGIGNTIYF. Written as DNA, the CDR3 is TGTGCCAGTAGCCCCACGGGGATTGGAAACACCATATATTTT. Full variable domain (remainder filled in from reference TRBV19 and TRBJ1-3): DGGITQSPKYLFRKEGQNVTLSCEQNLNHDAMYWYRQDPGQGLRLIYYSQIVNDFQKGDIAEGYSVSREKKESFPLTVTSAQKNPTAFYLCASSPTGIGNTIYFGEGSWLTVV.

This clone came up a few times. V is TRBV19 and J is TRBJ2-7, with TRBD2 matching over 11 bases. In germline, CDR1 is LNHDA, CDR2 SQIVND (reference sequence). There are 15 residues in the CDR3. V trimming: 4 bases; J trimming: 2 bases; junction bases outside the gene matches: 4. The CDR3, as DNA: TGTGCCAGTAGTAAGGGACTAGCGGTCACCTACGAGCAGTACTTC. Translation: CASSKGLAVTYEQYF.